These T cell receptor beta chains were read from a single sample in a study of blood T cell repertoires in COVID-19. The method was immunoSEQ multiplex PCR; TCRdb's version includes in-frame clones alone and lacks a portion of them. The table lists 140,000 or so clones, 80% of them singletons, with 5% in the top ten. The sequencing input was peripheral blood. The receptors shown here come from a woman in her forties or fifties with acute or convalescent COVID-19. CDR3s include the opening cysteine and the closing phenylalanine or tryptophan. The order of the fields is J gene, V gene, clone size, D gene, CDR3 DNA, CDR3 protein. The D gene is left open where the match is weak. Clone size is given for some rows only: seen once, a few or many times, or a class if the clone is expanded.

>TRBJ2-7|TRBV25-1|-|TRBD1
TGTGCCAGCAGTGAATGGCCGGGACAGGGAAGCTCCTACGAGCAGTACTTC
CASSEWPGQGSSYEQYF
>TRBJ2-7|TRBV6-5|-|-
TGTGCCAGCAGCTTGGGGACTTTCTTCTACGAGCAGTACTTC
CASSLGTFFYEQYF
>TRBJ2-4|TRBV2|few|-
TGTGCCAGCACAAATCGGGGGGCCGGGTTGAACATTCAGTACTTC
CASTNRGAGLNIQYF
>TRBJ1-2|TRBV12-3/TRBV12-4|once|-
TGTGCCAGCAGTTTTGAGGACTATGGCTACACCTTC
CASSFEDYGYTF
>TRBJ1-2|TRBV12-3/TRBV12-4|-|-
TGTGCCAGCAGAAGTGGGGGGGCTGGCTACACCTTC
CASRSGGAGYTF
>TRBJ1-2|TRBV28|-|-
TGTGCCAGCAGTTTATTCGTCAGGGGAAACTATGGCTACACCTTC
CASSLFVRGNYGYTF
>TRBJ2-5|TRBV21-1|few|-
TGTGCCAGCAGAACTAGAGGAAACCAAGAGACCCAGTACTTC
CASRTRGNQETQYF
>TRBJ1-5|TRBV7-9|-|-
TGTGCCAGCAGCTTAGATTCAGTCAATCAGCCCCAGCATTTT
CASSLDSVNQPQHF
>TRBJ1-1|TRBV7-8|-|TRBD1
TGTGCCAGCAGCTTCGGGACAGGGGGCACTGAAGCTTTCTTT
CASSFGTGGTEAFF
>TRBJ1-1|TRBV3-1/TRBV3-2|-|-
TGTGCCAGCAGCCTATTTATTACAGGAGAAGCTTTCTTT
CASSLFITGEAFF
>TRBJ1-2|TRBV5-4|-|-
TGTGCCAGCGCTTTGGACAGATTTAACTATGGCTACACCTTC
CASALDRFNYGYTF
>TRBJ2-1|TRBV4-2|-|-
TGTGCCAGCAGCCCCCCCCGGGGGCAGGGGGTAAAAAGTGAGCAGTTCTTC
CASSPPRGQGVKSEQFF
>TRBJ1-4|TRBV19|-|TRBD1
TGTGCCAGTAGTATTCGGCGCCTACAGGGGAACGAAAAACTGTTTTTT
CASSIRRLQGNEKLFF
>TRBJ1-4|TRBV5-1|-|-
TGCGCCAGCAGCTTACGATGGCAGGAGGGGACCTTGGGTGAAAAACTGTTTTTT
CASSLRWQEGTLGEKLFF
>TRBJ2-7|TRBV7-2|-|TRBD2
TGTGCCAGCAGCCCGCAGCGGGGGGCAGCCTACGAGCAGTACTTC
CASSPQRGAAYEQYF
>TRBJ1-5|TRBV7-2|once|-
TGTGCCAGCAGCTTAGGCGCGGGAAATAGCAATCAGCCCCAGCATTTT
CASSLGAGNSNQPQHF
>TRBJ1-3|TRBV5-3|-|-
TGTGCCAGAAGCTTAAATCCCTGCAGGACCCCGGATTGTAGGGGAAGAAACACCATATATTTT
CARSLNPCRTPDCRGRNTIYF
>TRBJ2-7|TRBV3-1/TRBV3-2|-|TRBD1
TGTGCCAGCAGCCAAGGATGGGGACAGGGGGGGTTCGAGCAGTACTTC
CASSQGWGQGGFEQYF
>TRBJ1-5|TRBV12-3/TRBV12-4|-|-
TGTGCCAGCAGTCCGCCGGGGGGCCAGCCCCAGCATTTT
CASSPPGGQPQHF
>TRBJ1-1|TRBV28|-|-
TGTGCCAGCACCTTTCTGGGGGGAAAGGTAACTGAAGCTTTCTTT
CASTFLGGKVTEAFF
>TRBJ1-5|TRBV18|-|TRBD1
TGTGCCAGCTCCCCCGGACAGGGAGGGAGTCAGCCCCAGCATTTT
CASSPGQGGSQPQHF
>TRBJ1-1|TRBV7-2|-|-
TGTGCCAGCAGCTTGGGACTCTCGGACACTGAAGCTTTCTTT
CASSLGLSDTEAFF